One TCR beta chain is described in this entry. The target antigen is unknown. This CDR3 comprises 15 residues. CDR1 is SGHNT, CDR2 YENEEA, per germline. Trimming cost V 8 bases and J 8 bases, with 24 bases left between them. The sample originates from a study of siplizumab effects on memory and regulatory T cells. Study-wide results and limits: Among mappable alloreactive CD4+ clones, the Treg-derived fraction averaged around 70% with siplizumab versus about 27% in controls.

Assay used: immunoSEQ multiplex PCR; TCRdb lists only in-frame clones, some missing. The sample comprises approximately 90,000 clones, 90% to 95% of which are singletons, and roughly 0.3% rests with the top ten. The V and J genes are TRBV11-3 and TRBJ1-1, with D uncertain. Sequenced sample: non-Treg CD4+ T cells sorted from blood. The TCR comes from a human donor in good health. The CDR3 coding sequence is TGTGCCAGCCGCCGCCCCGGACTACTGGTACACGAAGCTTTCTTT. Residues: CASRRPGLLVHEAFF.